This section outlines one TCR beta chain sequence together with its context. Data came from immunoSEQ multiplex PCR; TCRdb stores just in-frame clones and leaves some out. Of 86,000 or so clones detected, roughly 96% appear once; the ten largest clones hold roughly 4.7%. The data were obtained in a study of blood T cell repertoires in COVID-19. Study at large: Both acute and convalescent COVID-19 samples were obtained from the United States, Italy and Spain. The cDNA or gDNA used as material had been derived from T cells, B-cell-depleted T cells, or PBMCs.

The CDR3 sequence is 15 residues long. CDR1 and CDR2 (germline): SGHAT, FQNNGV. V shed 1 base and J shed 0 bases, with 7 bases lying between them. Sequencing input: peripheral blood. The rearrangement uses TRBV11-2 and TRBJ1-3, with D perhaps matching TRBD1 (5 bases). The TCR comes from a human donor with active COVID-19. The donor label of this sample is uncertain. CDR3 amino acids: CASSLGQGSGNTIYF. The CDR3 DNA reads TGTGCCAGCAGCTTAGGGCAGGGCTCTGGAAACACCATATATTTT.